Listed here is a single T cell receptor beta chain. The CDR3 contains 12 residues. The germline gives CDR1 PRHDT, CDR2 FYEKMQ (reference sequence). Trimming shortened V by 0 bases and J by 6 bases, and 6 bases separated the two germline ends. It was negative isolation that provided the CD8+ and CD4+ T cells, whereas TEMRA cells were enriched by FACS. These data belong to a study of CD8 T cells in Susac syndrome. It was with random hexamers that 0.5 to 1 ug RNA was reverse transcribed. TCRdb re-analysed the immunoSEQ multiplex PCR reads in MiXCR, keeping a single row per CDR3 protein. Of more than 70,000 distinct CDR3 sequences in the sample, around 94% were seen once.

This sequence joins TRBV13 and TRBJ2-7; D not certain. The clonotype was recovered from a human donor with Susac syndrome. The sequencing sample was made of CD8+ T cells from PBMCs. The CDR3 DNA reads TGTGCCAGCAGCTTAGGCGTAAGCGAGCAGTACTTC. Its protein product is CASSLGVSEQYF.